The 19 T cell receptor beta chains below were found in one sample sequenced in a study of OX40 agonist ivuxolimab in advanced cancers. Sequencing was performed with immunoSEQ multiplex PCR; in TCRdb, only in-frame clones are kept and a portion is missing. The data show approximately 54,000 clones, with around nine tenths seen just once and around 3.3% held by the top ten. The sequencing used CD4+ or CD8+ T cells sorted from blood, collected in a trial of the OX40 agonist ivuxolimab. These receptors were collected from an adult with an advanced solid tumor such as melanoma, head and neck, liver or kidney cancer.

This sequence joins TRBV6-5 and TRBJ2-2; 7 positions match TRBD1. V lost 6 bases, J lost 2 bases, and 6 bases stayed unmatched. The CDR3 runs 15 residues. Per germline, CDR1 MNHEY and CDR2 SVGAGI. DNA for the CDR3: TGTGCCAGCAGAACCAGGACAGGAAACACCGGGGAGCTGTTTTTT. The encoded protein is CASRTRTGNTGELFF.

J is TRBJ2-2 and V is TRBV2, with TRBD1 identical over 7 bases. The ends lost 3 bases at V and 4 bases at J; junction bases unmatched: 5. CDR3 length equals 15 residues. Germline V gene lookup returns CDR1 SNHLY and CDR2 FYNNEI. CDR3: CASSETGLITGELFF. DNA of the CDR3: TGTGCCAGCAGTGAGACAGGGCTGATCACCGGGGAGCTGTTTTTT.

The chain is built from TRBV29-1 and TRBJ2-1; D is possibly TRBD2 (7 bases). Trimming took 6 bases from V and 10 from J, leaving 19 bases between them. The CDR3 consists of 13 residues. The germline CDR1 and CDR2 sequences are SQVTM and ANQGSEA. The CDR3 spells CSVGGATVPEQFF. The CDR3 nucleotides are TGCAGCGTAGGGGGGGCGACCGTACCGGAGCAGTTCTTC.

The chain is built from TRBV27 and TRBJ1-5; 7 positions match TRBD1. Germline CDR1 MNHEY, CDR2 SMNVEV (reference sequence). J gave up 4 bases and V 2 bases, and 5 bases lay outside the gene matches. The CDR3 has 15 amino acids. For the CDR3, the DNA is TGTGCCAGCAGTTTAGACCCGACAGGGAATCAGCCCCAGCATTTT. It is translated as CASSLDPTGNQPQHF.

The V gene is TRBV29-1, the J gene TRBJ1-1; weak D call: TRBD1 (6 bases). V gave up 2 bases and J gave up 6 bases, with 13 bases separating them. The CDR3 covers 13 residues. Germline-derived CDR1 and CDR2 are SQVTM and ANQGSEA. The chain's CDR3 is CSVEFRGDAEAFF. The CDR3 DNA sequence: TGCAGCGTTGAATTCAGGGGAGACGCTGAAGCTTTCTTT.

J is TRBJ2-4 and V is TRBV21-1; the tabulated D call, TRBD1, remains unverified against the DNA. TRBV21-1 is given as a pseudogene. This CDR3 spans 17 amino acids. CDR3 sequence reads: CASPSKGPVLAKNIQYF. The DNA of the CDR3 is TGTGCCAGCCCCAGTAAGGGGCCGGTATTAGCCAAAAACATTCAGTACTTC.

The J gene is TRBJ1-1, the V gene TRBV27; D is uncertain. V was pared by 6 bases and J by 0 bases, with 8 bases between. CDR3 length: 13 residues. Germline assignment: CDR1 MNHEY and CDR2 SMNVEV (reference sequence). The CDR3 sequence is CASSPGLNTEAFF. In DNA, the CDR3 is TGTGCCAGCAGCCCCGGACTGAACACTGAAGCTTTCTTT.

This chain connects TRBV12-5 to TRBJ1-1; 7 bases are shared with TRBD1. Germline CDR1 is LGHNT and CDR2 is FRNRAP. Trimming at V came to 7 bases and at J to 1 base, leaving 6 bases not matched to a gene. This CDR3 has 14 residues. CDR3 in amino acids: CASAVTGTNTEAFF. CDR3 sequence (DNA): TGTGCTAGTGCCGTGACAGGGACGAACACTGAAGCTTTCTTT.

This sequence joins TRBV5-4 and TRBJ2-4, with 10 bases aligning to TRBD2. The ends lost 5 bases at V and 6 bases at J; junction bases unmatched: 8. CDR1 and CDR2 (germline): SGHNT, YYREEE (reference sequence). The CDR3 spans 15 residues. The CDR3 reads CASSISGGAGNIQYF. CDR3 DNA sequence: TGTGCCAGCAGTATCAGCGGGGGGGCTGGAAACATTCAGTACTTC.

V and J are TRBV7-6 and TRBJ1-1; D is unclear. This CDR3 has 13 residues. V lost 2 bases to trimming and J lost 1 base, with 5 bases between them. The V gene's germline CDR1 is SGHVS and CDR2 FNYEAQ. As DNA, the CDR3 is TGTGCCAGCAGCTTAATTTCGAACACTGAAGCTTTCTTT. This gives the protein CASSLISNTEAFF.

The rearrangement uses TRBV27 and TRBJ2-2; TRBD1 matches 9 bases. The CDR3 length is 16 residues. The junction had 11 bases not matched to a gene; V was cut back by 4 bases and J by 8 bases. The germline CDR1 and CDR2 sequences are MNHEY and SMNVEV (reference sequence). The CDR3 sequence is CASSSQGAFSVGELFF. The DNA for the CDR3 is TGTGCCAGCAGTTCACAGGGGGCATTCTCGGTTGGGGAGCTGTTTTTT.

To note about this clone: Because it lacks the conserved phenylalanine or tryptophan at the end, this CDR3 is likely a read error. V and J are TRBV6-5 and TRBJ1-1, with D hard to call. Germline V gene data show CDR1 as MNHEY and CDR2 as SVGAGI. Trimming pared 2 bases from V and 4 bases from J, leaving 8 bases between. CDR3 length: 13 amino acids. CDR3 nucleotides: TGTGCCAGCAGTTACCCGGGGTCCACTGAAGCTTTCTCT. Its protein product is CASSYPGSTEAFS.

J is TRBJ1-1 and V is TRBV1. TRBV1 is annotated as a pseudogene. The length of the CDR3 is 16 residues. CDR3 coding DNA: TGCACCAGCAGCCAGGGTCCGTATGTCATGAACACTGAAGCTTTCTTT. Translating gives CTSSQGPYVMNTEAFF.

V gene TRBV30 combines with J gene TRBJ1-2, with TRBD1 as a possible D gene (6 bases). This CDR3 comprises 13 residues. Germline-derived CDR1 and CDR2 are GTSNPN and SVGIG (reference sequence). V was cut by 5 bases and J by 3 bases, with 13 bases left in between. The CDR3 bases are TGTGCCTGGGGTGGACAGAGAGACTATGGCTACACCTTC. Protein product: CAWGGQRDYGYTF.

This clone was seen a single time. V usage is TRBV4-1 and J usage is TRBJ2-1, with 8 bases fitting TRBD1. With V trimmed by 1 base and J by 7 bases, 12 bases remained unmatched. Germline-derived CDR1 and CDR2 are MGHRA and YSYEKL. CDR3 length equals 17 residues. In DNA form, the CDR3 reads TGCGCCAGCAGCCAAGTCTCGGGACAGGTGACTGTGAATGAGCAGTTCTTC. Translation gives CASSQVSGQVTVNEQFF.

V usage is TRBV2 and J usage is TRBJ1-1; weak D call: TRBD1 (5 bases). The V and J ends lost 6 bases and 0 bases respectively, with 11 bases between them. The CDR3 runs 14 residues. CDR1 and CDR2 from the germline V gene are SNHLY and FYNNEI. CDR3 sequence: CASRGDRMNTEAFF. CDR3 DNA: TGTGCCAGCAGAGGGGATCGCATGAACACTGAAGCTTTCTTT.

This chain uses TRBV2 with TRBJ1-2, with D perhaps matching TRBD1 (5 bases). From germline, CDR1 is SNHLY and CDR2 FYNNEI. The CDR3 extends over 14 amino acids. The V end was cut by 6 bases, the J end by 8 bases, with 19 bases between. The CDR3 loop is CASRPGRGARGYTF. In DNA, the CDR3 is TGTGCCAGCAGACCGGGACGCGGGGCTCGGGGCTACACCTTC.

This chain uses TRBV7-6 with TRBJ2-7; D is unresolved. Trimming removed 5 bases from V and 0 bases from J, with 11 bases in between. The CDR3 is 14 residues long. Germline V CDR1 and CDR2: SGHVS, FNYEAQ. The DNA for the CDR3 is TGTGCCAGCAGCCAAGGGTTCTCCTCCTACGAGCAGTACTTC. Translated: CASSQGFSSYEQYF.

This clone was detected a few times. This sequence joins TRBV6-5 and TRBJ1-1, with D maybe TRBD1 (5 bases). Germline V lookup: CDR1 MNHEY, CDR2 SVGAGI. Deletions cut 6 bases from V and 3 bases from J, with 14 bases between. This CDR3 is 14 amino acids long. The CDR3 region is CASRPGGEYTEAFF. CDR3 nucleotide sequence: TGTGCCAGCAGACCGGGGGGGGAGTACACTGAAGCTTTCTTT.